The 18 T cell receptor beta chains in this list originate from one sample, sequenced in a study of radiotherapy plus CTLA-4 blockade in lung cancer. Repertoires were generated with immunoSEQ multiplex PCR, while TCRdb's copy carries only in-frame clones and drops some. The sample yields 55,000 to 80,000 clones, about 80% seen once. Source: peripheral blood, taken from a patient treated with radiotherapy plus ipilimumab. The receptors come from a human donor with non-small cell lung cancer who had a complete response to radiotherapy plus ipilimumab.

In DNA, the CDR3 is TGCGCCAGCAGCTTGGGACAGCCAAATAATTCACCCCTCCACTTT. It yields the protein CASSLGQPNNSPLHF. The chain couples TRBV5-1 to TRBJ1-6; possible D gene TRBD1, 5 bases. CDR1 is SGHRS, CDR2 YFSETQ, per germline. The CDR3 consists of 15 residues. The V gene lost 0 bases and the J gene lost 5 bases, with 9 bases spanning the gap.

CDR3 in amino acids: CASRPGLATYEQYV. The CDR3 DNA follows: TGTGCCAGCAGGCCGGGACTAGCGACTTACGAGCAGTACGTC. The rearrangement joins TRBV2 to TRBJ2-7; 10 positions agree with TRBD2. CDR3 length equals 14 residues. V trimming: 6 bases; J trimming: 4 bases; junction bases outside the gene matches: 6. From germline, CDR1 is SNHLY and CDR2 FYNNEI.

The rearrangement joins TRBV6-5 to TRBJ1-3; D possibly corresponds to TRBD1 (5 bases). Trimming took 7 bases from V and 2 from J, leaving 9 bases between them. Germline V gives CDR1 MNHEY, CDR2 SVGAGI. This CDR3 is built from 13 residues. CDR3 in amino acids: CASTRGAGNTIYF. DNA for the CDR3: TGTGCCAGCACAAGGGGAGCTGGAAACACCATATATTTT.

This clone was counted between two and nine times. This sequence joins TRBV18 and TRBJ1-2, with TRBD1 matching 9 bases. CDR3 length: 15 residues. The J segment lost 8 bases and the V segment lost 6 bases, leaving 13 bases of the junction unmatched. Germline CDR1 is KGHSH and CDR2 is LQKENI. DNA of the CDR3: TGTGCCAGCTCCCCTGACAGGGGGGCAAGCGGCGGCTACACCTTC. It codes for CASSPDRGASGGYTF.

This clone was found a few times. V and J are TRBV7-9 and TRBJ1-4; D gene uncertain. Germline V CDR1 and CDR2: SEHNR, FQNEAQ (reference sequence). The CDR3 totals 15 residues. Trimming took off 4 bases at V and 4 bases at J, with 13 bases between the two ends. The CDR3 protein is CASSSRELHNEKLFF. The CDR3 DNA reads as TGTGCCAGCAGCTCACGGGAGCTTCATAATGAAAAACTGTTTTTT.

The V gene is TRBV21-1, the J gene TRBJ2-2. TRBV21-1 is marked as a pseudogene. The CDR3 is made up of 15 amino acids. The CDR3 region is CASPSRLRNTGELFF. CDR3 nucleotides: TGTGCCAGCCCCTCCCGGCTCAGAAACACCGGGGAGCTGTTTTTT.

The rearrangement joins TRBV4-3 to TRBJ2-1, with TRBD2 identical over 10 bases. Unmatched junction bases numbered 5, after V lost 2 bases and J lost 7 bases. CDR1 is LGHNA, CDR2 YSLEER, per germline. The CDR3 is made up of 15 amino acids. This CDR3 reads CASSQNGLAVNEQFF. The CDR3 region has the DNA TGCGCCAGCAGCCAAAACGGACTAGCGGTAAATGAGCAGTTCTTC.

The CDR3 bases are TGCGCCAGCAGCCCACAGGGGGGCACTGAAGCTTTCTTT. Translation: CASSPQGGTEAFF. The genes are TRBV5-1 and TRBJ1-1, with 8 nucleotides matching TRBD1. From germline, CDR1 is SGHRS and CDR2 YFSETQ. The CDR3 totals 13 residues. After removal of 4 bases from V and 4 bases from J, the junction contained 3 bases not matched to a gene.

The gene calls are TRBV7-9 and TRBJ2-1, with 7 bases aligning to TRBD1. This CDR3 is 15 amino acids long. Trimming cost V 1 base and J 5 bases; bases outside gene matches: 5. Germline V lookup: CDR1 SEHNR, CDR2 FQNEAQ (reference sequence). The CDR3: CASSLVSTGNNEQFF. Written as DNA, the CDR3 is TGTGCCAGCAGCTTAGTGTCGACAGGGAACAATGAGCAGTTCTTC.

The CDR3 DNA reads as TGTGCCAGCAGCCACCCGGGGGGATCCTACGAGCAGTACTTC. Its protein is CASSHPGGSYEQYF. The chain carries TRBV5-6 and TRBJ2-7, with 7 bases that match TRBD2. CDR3 length: 14 amino acids. Germline V gene lookup returns CDR1 SGHDT and CDR2 YYEEEE. V lost 4 bases, J lost 1 base, and 5 bases stayed unmatched.

Here the CDR3 reads CAWGQGLSNQPQHF. CDR3 nucleotide sequence: TGTGCCTGGGGTCAGGGGCTTAGCAATCAGCCCCAGCATTTT. The chain combines TRBV30 with TRBJ1-5; D may be TRBD1 (6 bases). The CDR3 sequence is 14 residues long. V lost 5 bases, J lost 0 bases, and 11 bases lay in between. Germline V gives CDR1 GTSNPN, CDR2 SVGIG (reference sequence).

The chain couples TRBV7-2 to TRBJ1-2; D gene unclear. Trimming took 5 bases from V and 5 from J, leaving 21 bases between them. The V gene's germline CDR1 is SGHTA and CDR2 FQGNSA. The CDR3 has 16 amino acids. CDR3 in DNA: TGTGCCAGCAGCCCTCCGGACTTTCCGCCGGGGTATGGCTACACCTTC. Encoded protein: CASSPPDFPPGYGYTF.

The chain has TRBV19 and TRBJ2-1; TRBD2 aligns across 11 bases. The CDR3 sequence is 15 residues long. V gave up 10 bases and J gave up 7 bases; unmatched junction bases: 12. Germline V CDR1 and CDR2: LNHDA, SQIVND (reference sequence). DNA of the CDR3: TGTGCCACCACCAGCCCTATAGCGGGAGGGAATGAGCAGTTCTTC. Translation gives CATTSPIAGGNEQFF. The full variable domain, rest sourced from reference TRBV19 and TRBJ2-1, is DGGITQSPKYLFRKEGQNVTLSCEQNLNHDAMYWYRQDPGQGLRLIYYSQIVNDFQKGDIAEGYSVSREKKESFPLTVTSAQKNPTAFYLCATTSPIAGGNEQFFGPGTRLTVL.

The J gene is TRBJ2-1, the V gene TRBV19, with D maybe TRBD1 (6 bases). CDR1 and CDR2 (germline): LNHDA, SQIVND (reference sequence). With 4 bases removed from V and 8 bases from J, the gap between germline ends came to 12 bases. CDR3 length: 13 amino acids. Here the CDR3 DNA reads TGTGCCAGTAGTACAGGGACAACGGATGAGCAGTTCTTC. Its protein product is CASSTGTTDEQFF.

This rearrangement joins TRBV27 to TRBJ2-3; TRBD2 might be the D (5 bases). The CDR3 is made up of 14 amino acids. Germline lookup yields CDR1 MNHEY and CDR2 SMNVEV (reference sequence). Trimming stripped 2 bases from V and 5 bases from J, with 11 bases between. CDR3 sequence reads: CASSLGPGRDTQYF. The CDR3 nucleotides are TGTGCCAGCAGTTTAGGGCCGGGGAGAGATACGCAGTATTTT.

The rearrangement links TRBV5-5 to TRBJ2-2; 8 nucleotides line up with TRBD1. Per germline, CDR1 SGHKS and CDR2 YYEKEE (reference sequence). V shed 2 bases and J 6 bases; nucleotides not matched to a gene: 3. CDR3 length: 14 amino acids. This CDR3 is CASSLQGEAGELFF. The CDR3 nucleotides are TGTGCCAGCAGCTTACAGGGGGAGGCCGGGGAGCTGTTTTTT.

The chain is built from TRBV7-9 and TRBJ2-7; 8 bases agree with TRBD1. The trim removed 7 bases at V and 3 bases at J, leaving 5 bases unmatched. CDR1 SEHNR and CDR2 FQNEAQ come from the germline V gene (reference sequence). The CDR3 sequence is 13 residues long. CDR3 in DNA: TGTGCCAGCAAACAGGGGGGAGGCTACGAGCAGTACGTC. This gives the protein CASKQGGGYEQYV.

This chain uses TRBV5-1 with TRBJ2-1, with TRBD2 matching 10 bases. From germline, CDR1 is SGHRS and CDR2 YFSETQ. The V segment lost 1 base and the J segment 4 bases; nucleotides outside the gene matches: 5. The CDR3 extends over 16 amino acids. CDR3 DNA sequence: TGCGCCAGCAGCTTGACTAGCGGGGCCACTTACAATGAGCAGTTCTTC. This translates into CASSLTSGATYNEQFF.